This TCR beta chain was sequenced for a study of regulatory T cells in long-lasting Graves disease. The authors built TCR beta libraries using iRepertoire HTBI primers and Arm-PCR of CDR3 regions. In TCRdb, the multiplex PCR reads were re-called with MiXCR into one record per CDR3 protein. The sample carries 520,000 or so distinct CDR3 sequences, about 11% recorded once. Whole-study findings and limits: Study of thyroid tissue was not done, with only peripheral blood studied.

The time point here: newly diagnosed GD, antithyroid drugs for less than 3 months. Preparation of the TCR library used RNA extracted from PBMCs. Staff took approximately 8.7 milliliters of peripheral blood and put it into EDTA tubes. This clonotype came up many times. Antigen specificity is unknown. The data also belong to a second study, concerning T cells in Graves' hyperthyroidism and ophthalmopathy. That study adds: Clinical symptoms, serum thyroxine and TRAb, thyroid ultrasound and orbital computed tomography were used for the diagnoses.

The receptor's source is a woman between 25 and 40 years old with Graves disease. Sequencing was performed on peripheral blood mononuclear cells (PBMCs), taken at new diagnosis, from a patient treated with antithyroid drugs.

The CDR3: CASSWRSGGNEQFF. In DNA form, the CDR3 reads TGTGCCAGCAGCTGGCGCTCCGGGGGCAATGAGCAGTTCTTC. This rearrangement joins TRBV11-3 to TRBJ2-1; tentative D call: TRBD2 (6 bases). Trimming stripped 4 bases from V and 6 bases from J, with 13 bases between. Per germline, CDR1 SGHNT and CDR2 YENEEA. The CDR3 is 14 amino acids. Variable domain in full (rest from reference TRBV11-3 and TRBJ2-1): EAGVVQSPRYKIIEKKQPVAFWCNPISGHNTLYWYLQNLGQGPELLIRYENEEAVDDSQLPKDRFSAERLKGVDSTLKIQPAELGDSAVYLCASSWRSGGNEQFFGPGTRLTVL.